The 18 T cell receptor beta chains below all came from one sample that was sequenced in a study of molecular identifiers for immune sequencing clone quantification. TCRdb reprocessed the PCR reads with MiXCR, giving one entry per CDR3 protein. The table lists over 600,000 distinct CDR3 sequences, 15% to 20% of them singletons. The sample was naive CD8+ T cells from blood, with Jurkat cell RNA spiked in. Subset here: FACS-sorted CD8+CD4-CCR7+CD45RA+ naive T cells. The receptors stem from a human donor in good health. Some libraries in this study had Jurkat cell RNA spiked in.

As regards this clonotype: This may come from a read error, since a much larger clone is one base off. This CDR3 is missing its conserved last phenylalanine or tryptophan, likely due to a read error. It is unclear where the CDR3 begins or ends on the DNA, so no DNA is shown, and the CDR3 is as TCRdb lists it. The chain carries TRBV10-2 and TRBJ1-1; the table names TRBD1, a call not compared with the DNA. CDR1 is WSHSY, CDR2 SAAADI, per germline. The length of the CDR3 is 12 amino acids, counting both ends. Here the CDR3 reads CASSQGRAVDFY.

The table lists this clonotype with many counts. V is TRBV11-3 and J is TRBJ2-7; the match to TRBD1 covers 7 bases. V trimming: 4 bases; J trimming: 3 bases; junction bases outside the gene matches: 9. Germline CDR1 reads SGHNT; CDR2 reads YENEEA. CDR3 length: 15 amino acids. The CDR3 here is CASSSGTVNFYEQYF. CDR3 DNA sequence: TGTGCCAGCAGCTCCGGGACAGTCAATTTCTACGAGCAGTACTTC. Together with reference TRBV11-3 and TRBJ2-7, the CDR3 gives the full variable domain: EAGVVQSPRYKIIEKKQPVAFWCNPISGHNTLYWYLQNLGQGPELLIRYENEEAVDDSQLPKDRFSAERLKGVDSTLKIQPAELGDSAVYLCASSSGTVNFYEQYFGPGTRLTVT.

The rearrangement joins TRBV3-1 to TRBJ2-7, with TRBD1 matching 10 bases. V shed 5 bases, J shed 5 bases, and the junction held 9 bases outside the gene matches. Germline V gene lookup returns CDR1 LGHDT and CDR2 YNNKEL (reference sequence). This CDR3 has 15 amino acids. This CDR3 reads CASSEIDRGHDEQYF. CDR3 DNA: TGTGCCAGCAGCGAGATAGACAGGGGGCACGACGAGCAGTACTTC.

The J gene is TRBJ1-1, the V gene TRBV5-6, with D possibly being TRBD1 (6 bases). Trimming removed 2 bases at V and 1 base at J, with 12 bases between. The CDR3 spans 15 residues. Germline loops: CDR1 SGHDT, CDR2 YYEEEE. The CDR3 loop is CASSFFSRGNTEAFF. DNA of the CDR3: TGTGCCAGCAGCTTTTTTTCCAGGGGGAACACTGAAGCTTTCTTT.

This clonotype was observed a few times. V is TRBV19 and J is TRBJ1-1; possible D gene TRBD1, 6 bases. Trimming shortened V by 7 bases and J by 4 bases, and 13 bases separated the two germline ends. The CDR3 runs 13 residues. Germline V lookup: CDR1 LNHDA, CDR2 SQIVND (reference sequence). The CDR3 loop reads CASKAGATTEAFF. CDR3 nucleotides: TGTGCCAGTAAGGCAGGGGCGACCACTGAAGCTTTCTTT.

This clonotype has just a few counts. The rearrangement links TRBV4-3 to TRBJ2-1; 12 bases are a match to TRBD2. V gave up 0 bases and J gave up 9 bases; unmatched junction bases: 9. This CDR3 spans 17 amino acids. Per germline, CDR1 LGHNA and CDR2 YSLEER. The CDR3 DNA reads TGCGCCAGCAGCCAAGAAGCTAGCGGGGGGGTTTTAGGTGAGCAGTTCTTC. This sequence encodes CASSQEASGGVLGEQFF.

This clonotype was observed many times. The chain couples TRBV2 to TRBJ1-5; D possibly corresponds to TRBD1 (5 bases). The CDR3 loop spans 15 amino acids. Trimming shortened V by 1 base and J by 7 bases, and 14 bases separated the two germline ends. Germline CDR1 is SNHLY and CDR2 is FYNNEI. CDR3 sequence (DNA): TGTGCCAGCAGTGAAGTGGGGGGTCTTGTCCAGCCCCAGCATTTT. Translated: CASSEVGGLVQPQHF. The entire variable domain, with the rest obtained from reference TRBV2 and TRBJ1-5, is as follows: EPEVTQTPSHQVTQMGQEVILRCVPISNHLYFYWYRQILGQKVEFLVSFYNNEISEKSEIFDDQFSVERPDGSNFTLKIRSTKLEDSAMYFCASSEVGGLVQPQHFGDGTRLSIL.

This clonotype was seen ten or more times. The CDR3 nucleotides are TGTGCCAGCAGGCGCACTAATGAAAAACTGTTTTTT. Protein: CASRRTNEKLFF. The chain couples TRBV2 to TRBJ1-4; unclear D gene. Looked up from germline, CDR1 is SNHLY and CDR2 is FYNNEI. V lost 6 bases, J lost 2 bases, and 4 bases lay in between. The CDR3 extends over 12 amino acids.

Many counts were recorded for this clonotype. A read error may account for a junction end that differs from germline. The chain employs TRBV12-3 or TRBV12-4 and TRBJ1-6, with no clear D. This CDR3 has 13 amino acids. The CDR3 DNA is TGTGCCAGCAGTTTTATTCACGGTTCACCCCACCACTTT. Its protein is CASSFIHGSPHHF.

The CDR3 is CASSYPLAPGELFF. The CDR3 region has the DNA TGTGCCAGCAGTTACCCTCTGGCGCCCGGGGAGCTGTTTTTT. This chain uses TRBV6-2 or TRBV6-3 with TRBJ2-2; D is unresolved. CDR1 is MNHEY, CDR2 SVGEGT, per germline. The V end lost 2 bases, the J end lost 6 bases, and 10 bases lay between the germline ends. CDR3 length: 14 amino acids.

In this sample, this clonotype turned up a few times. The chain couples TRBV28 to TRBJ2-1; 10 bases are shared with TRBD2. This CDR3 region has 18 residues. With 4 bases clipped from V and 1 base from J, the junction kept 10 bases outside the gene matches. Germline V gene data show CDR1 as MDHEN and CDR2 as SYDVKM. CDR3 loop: CASSWTASGSVSYNEQFF. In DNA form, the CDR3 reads TGTGCCAGCAGTTGGACGGCTAGCGGGAGTGTTTCCTACAATGAGCAGTTCTTC. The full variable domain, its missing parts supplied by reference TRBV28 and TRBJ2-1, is DVKVTQSSRYLVKRTGEKVFLECVQDMDHENMFWYRQDPGLGLRLIYFSYDVKMKEKGDIPEGYSVSREKKERFSLILESASTNQTSMYLCASSWTASGSVSYNEQFFGPGTRLTVL.

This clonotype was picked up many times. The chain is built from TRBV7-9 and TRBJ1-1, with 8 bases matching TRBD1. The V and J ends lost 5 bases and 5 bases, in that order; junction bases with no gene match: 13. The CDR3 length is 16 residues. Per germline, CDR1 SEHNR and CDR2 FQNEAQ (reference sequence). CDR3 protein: CASSPPAGGRATEAFF. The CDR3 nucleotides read TGTGCCAGCAGCCCCCCGGCAGGGGGCCGTGCAACTGAAGCTTTCTTT.

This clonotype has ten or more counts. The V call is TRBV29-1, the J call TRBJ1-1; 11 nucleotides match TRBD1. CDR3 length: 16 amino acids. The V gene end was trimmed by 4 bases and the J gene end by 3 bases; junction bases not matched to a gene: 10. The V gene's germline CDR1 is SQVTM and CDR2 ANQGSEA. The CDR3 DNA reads TGCAGCGTTGCGTGGACAGGGGGCGTTGCGGACACTGAAGCTTTCTTT. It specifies CSVAWTGGVADTEAFF.

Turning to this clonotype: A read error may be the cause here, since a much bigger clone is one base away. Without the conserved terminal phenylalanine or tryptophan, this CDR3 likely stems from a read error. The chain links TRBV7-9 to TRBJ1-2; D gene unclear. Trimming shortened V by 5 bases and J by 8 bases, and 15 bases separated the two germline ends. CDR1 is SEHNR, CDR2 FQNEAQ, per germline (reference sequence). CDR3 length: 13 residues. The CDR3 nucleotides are TGTGCCAGCAGCCTAGTCCCGGGAGGCGGCTACACCCTC. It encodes CASSLVPGGGYTL.

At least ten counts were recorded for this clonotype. This CDR3 reads CASSPFGSGSSGEQYF. The CDR3 DNA follows: TGTGCCAGCAGCCCCTTTGGCAGCGGGAGTTCAGGCGAGCAGTACTTC. The chain recombines TRBV7-9 with TRBJ2-7, with 8 bases matching TRBD2. The germline gives CDR1 SEHNR, CDR2 FQNEAQ (reference sequence). CDR3 size: 16 residues. The ends lost 5 bases at V and 6 bases at J; junction bases unmatched: 15.

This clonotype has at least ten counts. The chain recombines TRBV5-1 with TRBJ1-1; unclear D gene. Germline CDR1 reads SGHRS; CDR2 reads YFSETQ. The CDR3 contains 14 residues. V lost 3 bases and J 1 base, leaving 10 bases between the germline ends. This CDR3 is CASSWAGTNTEAFF. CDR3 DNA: TGCGCCAGCAGCTGGGCAGGCACGAACACTGAAGCTTTCTTT.

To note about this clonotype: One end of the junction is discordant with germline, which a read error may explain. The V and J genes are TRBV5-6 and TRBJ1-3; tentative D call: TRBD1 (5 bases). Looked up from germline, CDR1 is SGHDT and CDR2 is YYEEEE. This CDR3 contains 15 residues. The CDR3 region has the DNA TGTGCCAGCAGCTTAACAGGTGTCTCTGGAAGCACCATATATTTT. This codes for CASSLTGVSGSTIYF.

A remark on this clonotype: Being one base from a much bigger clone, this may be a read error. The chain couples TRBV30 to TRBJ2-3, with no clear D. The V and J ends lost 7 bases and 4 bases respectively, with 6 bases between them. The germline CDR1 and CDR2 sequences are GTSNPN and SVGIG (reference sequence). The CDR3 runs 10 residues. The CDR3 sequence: CAFGADTQYF. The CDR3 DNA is TGTGCCTTTGGCGCAGATACGCAGTATTTT.